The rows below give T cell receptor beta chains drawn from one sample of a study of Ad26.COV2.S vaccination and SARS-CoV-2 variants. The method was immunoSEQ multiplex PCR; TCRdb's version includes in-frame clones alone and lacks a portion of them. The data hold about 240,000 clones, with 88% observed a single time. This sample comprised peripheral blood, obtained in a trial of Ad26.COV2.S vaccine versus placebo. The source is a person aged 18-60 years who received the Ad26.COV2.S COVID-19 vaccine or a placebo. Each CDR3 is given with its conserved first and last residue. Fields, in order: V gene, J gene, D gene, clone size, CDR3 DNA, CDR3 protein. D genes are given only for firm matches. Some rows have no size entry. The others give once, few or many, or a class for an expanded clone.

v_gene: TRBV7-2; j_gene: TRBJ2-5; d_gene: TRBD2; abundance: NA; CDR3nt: TGTGCCAGCAGTAGGAGACTAGCGGGGGGGCCCCAGTACTTC; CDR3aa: CASSRRLAGGPQYF
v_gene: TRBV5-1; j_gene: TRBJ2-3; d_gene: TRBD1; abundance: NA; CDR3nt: TGCGCCACCACAACAGGGGTTTTCACAGATACGCAGTATTTT; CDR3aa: CATTTGVFTDTQYF
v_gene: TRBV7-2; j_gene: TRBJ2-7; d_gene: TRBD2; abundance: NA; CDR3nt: TGTGCCAGCAGCTCAGTTAGTAGCGGGAGGGTGAGAAACGAGCAGTACTTC; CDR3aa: CASSSVSSGRVRNEQYF
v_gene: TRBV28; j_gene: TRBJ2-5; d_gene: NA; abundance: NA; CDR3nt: TGTGCCAGCAGTTTAAGGGAAAGAGAGACCCAGTACTTC; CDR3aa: CASSLRERETQYF
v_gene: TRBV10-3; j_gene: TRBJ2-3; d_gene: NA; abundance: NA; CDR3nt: TGTGCCATCAGTCTTGAGGGGCTTCGCACAGATACGCAGTATTTT; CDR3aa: CAISLEGLRTDTQYF
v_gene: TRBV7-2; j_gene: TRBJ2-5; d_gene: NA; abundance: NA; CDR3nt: TGTGCCAGCAGCTGGGCACGAGGGGGCCAAGAGACCCAGTACTTC; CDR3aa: CASSWARGGQETQYF
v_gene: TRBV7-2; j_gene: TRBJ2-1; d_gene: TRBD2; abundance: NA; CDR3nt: TGTGCCAGCAGCCAGTCCCCTCCTAGCGGGTTCAATGAGCAGTTCTTC; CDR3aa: CASSQSPPSGFNEQFF
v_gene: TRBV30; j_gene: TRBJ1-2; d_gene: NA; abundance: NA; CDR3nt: TGTGCCTGGAGTGTTGGGGGCTCCGGTGGCTACACCTTC; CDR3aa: CAWSVGGSGGYTF
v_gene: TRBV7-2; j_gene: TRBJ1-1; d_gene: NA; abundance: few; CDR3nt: TGTGCCAGCAGCTTCGGGGCGAACACTGAAGCTTTCTTT; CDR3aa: CASSFGANTEAFF
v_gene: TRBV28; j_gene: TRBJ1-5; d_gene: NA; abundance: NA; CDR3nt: TGTGCCAGCAGTTCCGGGAAGGTACAGCCCCAGCATTTT; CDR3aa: CASSSGKVQPQHF
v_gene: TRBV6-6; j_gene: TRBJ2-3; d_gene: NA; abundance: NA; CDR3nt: TGTGCCAGCAGAGTGACGGATACGCAGTATTTT; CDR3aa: CASRVTDTQYF
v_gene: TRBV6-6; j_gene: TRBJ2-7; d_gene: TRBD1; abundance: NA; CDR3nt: TGTGCCAGCAGTCTCACTCCGGGACAGGGGGGTCCCTACGAGCAGTACTTC; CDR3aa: CASSLTPGQGGPYEQYF
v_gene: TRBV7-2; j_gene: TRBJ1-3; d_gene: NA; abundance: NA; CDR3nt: TGTGCCAGCAGCCCCTCGATAGGAGACTCTGGAAACACCATATATTTT; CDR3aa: CASSPSIGDSGNTIYF
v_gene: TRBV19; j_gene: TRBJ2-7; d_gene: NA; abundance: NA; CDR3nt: TGTGCCAGTAGTTTACGAGAGCTTTCCTACGAGCAGTACTTC; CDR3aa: CASSLRELSYEQYF
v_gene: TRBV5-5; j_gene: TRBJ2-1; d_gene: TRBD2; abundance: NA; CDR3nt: TGTGCCAGCAGCTTGCTAGCGGGAGGGCATAATGAGCAGTTCTTC; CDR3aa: CASSLLAGGHNEQFF
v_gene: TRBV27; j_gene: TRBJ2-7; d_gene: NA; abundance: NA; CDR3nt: TGTGCCAGCTCCCTTGGGGGGGAGCAGTACTTC; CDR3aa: CASSLGGEQYF
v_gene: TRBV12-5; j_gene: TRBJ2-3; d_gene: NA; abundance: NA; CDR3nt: TGTGCTAGTGGGCTGACAGGGACTAGCACAGATACGCAGTATTTT; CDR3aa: CASGLTGTSTDTQYF
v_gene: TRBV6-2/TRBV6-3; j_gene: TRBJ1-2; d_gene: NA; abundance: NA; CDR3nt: TGTGCCAGCAGTTACATTTGGACAGTGTCTAACTATGGCTACACCTTC; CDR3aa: CASSYIWTVSNYGYTF
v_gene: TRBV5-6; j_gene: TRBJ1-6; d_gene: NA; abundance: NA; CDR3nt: TGTGCCAGCAGCTGGGAGAGGGATTCACCCCTCCACTTT; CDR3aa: CASSWERDSPLHF
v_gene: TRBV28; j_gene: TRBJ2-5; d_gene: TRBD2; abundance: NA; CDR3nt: TGTGCCAGCAGAGAAGCGGGGCGCAAATACTTC; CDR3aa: CASREAGRKYF
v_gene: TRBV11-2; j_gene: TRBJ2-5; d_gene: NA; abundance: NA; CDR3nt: TGTGCCAGCAGCTTCGGACGACTAGAGGGGACCCAGTACTTC; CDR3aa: CASSFGRLEGTQYF
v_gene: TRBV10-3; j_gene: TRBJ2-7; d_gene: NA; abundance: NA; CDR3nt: TGTGCCGCCCGCGCGGGGGCGCTAAGCTCCTACGAGCAGTACTTC; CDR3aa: CAARAGALSSYEQYF
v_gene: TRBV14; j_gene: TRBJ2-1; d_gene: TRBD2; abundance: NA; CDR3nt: TGTGCCAGCAGCCCTAGACTAGCGGGAATTTCCTACAATGAGCAGTTCTTC; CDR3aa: CASSPRLAGISYNEQFF
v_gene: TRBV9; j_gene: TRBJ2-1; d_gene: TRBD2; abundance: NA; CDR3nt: TGTGCCAGCAGCGTAAGACCTGGGACTAGCGGGGGCCTAAGCTCCTACAATGAGCAGTTCTTC; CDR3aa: CASSVRPGTSGGLSSYNEQFF
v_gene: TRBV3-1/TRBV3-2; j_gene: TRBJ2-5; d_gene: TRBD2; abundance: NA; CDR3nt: TGTGCCAGCAGCCAGGGACTAGCGGGAGCAGAGACCCAGTACTTC; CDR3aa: CASSQGLAGAETQYF
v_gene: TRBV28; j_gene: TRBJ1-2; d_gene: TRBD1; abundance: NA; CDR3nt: TGTGCCAGCAGTTTGGGACAGGGCTTGCCGTATGGCTACACCTTC; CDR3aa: CASSLGQGLPYGYTF
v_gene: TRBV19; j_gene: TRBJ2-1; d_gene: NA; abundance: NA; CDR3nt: TGTGCCAGTAGCGCCGGGACGAACGGACATGATGAGCAGTTCTTC; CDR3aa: CASSAGTNGHDEQFF
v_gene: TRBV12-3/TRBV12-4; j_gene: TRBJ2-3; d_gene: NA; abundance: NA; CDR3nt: TGTGCCTCTAACAGACTTCTCACAGATACGCAGTATTTT; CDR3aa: CASNRLLTDTQYF
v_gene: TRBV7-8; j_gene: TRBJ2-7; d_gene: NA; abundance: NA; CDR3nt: TGTGCCAGCAGCTCAAGACGGGGCTCGGGATACGAGCAGTACTTC; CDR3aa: CASSSRRGSGYEQYF
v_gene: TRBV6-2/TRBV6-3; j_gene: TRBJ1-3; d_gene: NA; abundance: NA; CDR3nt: TGTGCCAGCAGTTACTCGTCGGGGGAAGCACGCTCTGGAAACACCATATATTTT; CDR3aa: CASSYSSGEARSGNTIYF
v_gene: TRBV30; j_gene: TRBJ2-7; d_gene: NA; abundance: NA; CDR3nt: TGTGCCTGGAGCTCAATTACCTACGAGCAGTACTTC; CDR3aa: CAWSSITYEQYF
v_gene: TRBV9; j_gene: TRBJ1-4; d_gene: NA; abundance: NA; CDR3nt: TGTGCCAGCAGCGTAGCTGTTCGGGGGGGCGGAGAAAAACTGTTTTTT; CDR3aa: CASSVAVRGGGEKLFF
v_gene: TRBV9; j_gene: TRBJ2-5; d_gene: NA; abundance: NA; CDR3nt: TGTGCCAGCAGCGTAGGGTGGACTGGAGGAAAAGAGACCCAGTACTTC; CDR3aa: CASSVGWTGGKETQYF
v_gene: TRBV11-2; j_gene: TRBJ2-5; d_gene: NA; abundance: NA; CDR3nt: TGTGCCAGCAGCTTAGGAATGGGCGGAATAACGGCCCAGTACTTC; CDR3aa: CASSLGMGGITAQYF
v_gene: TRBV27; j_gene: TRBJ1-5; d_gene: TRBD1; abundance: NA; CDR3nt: TGTGCCAGCAGTTTAGAATGGACAGGCGGGCAGCCCCAGCATTTT; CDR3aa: CASSLEWTGGQPQHF
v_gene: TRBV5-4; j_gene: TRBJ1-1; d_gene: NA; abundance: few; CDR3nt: TGTGCCAGCAGCTTGGGTGGGGGAACTGAAGCTTTCTTT; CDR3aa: CASSLGGGTEAFF
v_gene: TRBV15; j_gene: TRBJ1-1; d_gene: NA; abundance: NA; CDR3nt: TGTGCCACCAGCAGGAATTACGACACTGAAGCTTTCTTT; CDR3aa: CATSRNYDTEAFF
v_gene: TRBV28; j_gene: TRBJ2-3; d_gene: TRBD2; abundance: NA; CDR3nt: TGTGCCAGCTCCCTACCTCAAGGTAGCGGGAGTCCAGATACGCAGTATTTT; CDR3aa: CASSLPQGSGSPDTQYF
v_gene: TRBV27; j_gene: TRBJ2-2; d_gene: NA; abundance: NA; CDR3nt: TGTGCCAGCAGTTTACTCTCCGGGAGTGGCACCGGGGAGCTGTTTTTT; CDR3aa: CASSLLSGSGTGELFF
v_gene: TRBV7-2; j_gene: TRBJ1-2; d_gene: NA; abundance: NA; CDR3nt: TGTGCCAGCAGCTCGATAGAGGGATTCCGGAACTATGGCTACACCTTC; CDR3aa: CASSSIEGFRNYGYTF
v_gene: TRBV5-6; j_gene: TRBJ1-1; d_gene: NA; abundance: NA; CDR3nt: TGTGCCAGCAGCTTGGGAGGCCAGGGGAACACTGAAGCTTTCTTT; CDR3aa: CASSLGGQGNTEAFF
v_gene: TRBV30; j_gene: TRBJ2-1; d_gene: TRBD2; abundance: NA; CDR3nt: TGTGCCTGGAGACTGGCGGGAGTAGGCAATGAGCAGTTCTTC; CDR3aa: CAWRLAGVGNEQFF
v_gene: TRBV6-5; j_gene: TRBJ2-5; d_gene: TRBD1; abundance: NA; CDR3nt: TGTGCCAGCAGTTACTCGACAGGGCGAGAGACCCAGTACTTC; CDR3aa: CASSYSTGRETQYF
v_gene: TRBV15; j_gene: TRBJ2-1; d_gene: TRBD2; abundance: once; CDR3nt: TGTGCCACCAGCAGAGATGAGAGGCGGGAGGGGTACAATGAGCAGTTCTTC; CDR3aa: CATSRDERREGYNEQFF
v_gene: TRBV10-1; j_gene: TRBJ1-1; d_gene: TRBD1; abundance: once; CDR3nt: TGCGCCAGCAGATCGGGACAGGCGAACACTGAAGCTTTCTTT; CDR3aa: CASRSGQANTEAFF
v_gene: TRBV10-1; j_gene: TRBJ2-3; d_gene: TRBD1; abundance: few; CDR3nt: TGCGCCAGCAGTGAGAGGACAGGGAAAGGTGCAGATACGCAGTATTTT; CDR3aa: CASSERTGKGADTQYF
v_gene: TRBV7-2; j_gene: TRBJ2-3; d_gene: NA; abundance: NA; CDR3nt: TGTGCCAGCAGCGATCAAATCAGGGTGGCAGATACGCAGTATTTT; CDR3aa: CASSDQIRVADTQYF
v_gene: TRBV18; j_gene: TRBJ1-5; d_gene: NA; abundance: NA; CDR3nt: TGTGCCAGCTCACCACAGCGGGGGGTTAATCAGCCCCAGCATTTT; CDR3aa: CASSPQRGVNQPQHF
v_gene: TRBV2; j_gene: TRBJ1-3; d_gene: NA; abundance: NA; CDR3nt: TGTGCCAGCAGTGAGGCAGCTCTAAACTCTGGAAACACCATATATTTT; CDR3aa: CASSEAALNSGNTIYF
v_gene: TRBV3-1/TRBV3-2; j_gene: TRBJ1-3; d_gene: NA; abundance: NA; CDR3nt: TGTGCCAGCAGCCAAGCGGCGCGGCGCTCTGGAAACACCATATATTTT; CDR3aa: CASSQAARRSGNTIYF
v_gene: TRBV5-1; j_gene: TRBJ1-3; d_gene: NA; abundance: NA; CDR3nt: TGCGCCAGCAGCTTGGCTCCATCCGGGACGGAAAACTCTGGAAACACCATATATTTT; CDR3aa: CASSLAPSGTENSGNTIYF
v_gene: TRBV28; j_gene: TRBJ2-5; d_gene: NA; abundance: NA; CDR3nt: TGTGCCAGCAGTTTATTAACAGAAGAGACCCAGTACTTC; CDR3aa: CASSLLTEETQYF
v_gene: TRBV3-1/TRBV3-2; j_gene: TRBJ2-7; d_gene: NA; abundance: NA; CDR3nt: TGTGCCAGCAGCCAAGTAGGCCGGGACCACGAGCAGTACTTC; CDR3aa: CASSQVGRDHEQYF
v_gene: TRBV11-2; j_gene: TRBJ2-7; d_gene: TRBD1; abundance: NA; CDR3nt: TGTGCCAGCAGCCCCATGGGACAGGGAAGCTACGAGCAGTACTTC; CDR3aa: CASSPMGQGSYEQYF